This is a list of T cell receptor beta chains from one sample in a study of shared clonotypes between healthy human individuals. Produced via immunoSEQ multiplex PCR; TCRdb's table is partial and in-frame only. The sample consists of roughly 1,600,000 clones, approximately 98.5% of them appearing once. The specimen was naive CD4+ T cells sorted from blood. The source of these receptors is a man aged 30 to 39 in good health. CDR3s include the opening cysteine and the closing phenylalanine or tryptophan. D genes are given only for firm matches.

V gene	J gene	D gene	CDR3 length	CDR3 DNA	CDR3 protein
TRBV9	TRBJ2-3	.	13	TGTGCCAGCAGCGTAAGTACCACAGATACGCAGTATTTT	CASSVSTTDTQYF
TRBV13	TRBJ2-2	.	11	TGTGCCAGCAGCTTACCCGGGGAGCTGTTTTTT	CASSLPGELFF
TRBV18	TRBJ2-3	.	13	TGTGCCAGCTCAAGGGACACCACAGATACGCAGTATTTT	CASSRDTTDTQYF
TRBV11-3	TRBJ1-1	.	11	TGTGCCAGCAGCTTGGGGGGGGAAGCTTTCTTT	CASSLGGEAFF
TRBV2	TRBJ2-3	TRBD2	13	TGTGCCAGCAGTGTGGGGACTAGCGATACGCAGTATTTT	CASSVGTSDTQYF
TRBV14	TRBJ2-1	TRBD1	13	TGTGCCAGCAGCCATGACAGGGGGAATGAGCAGTTCTTC	CASSHDRGNEQFF
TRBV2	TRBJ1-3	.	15	TGTGCCAGCAGTGTGACAGGCTCAAGAGGAAACACCATATATTTT	CASSVTGSRGNTIYF
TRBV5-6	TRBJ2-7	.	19	TGTGCCAGCAGCCTCCGAAGGACAATCACTGGGGGGAACTCCTACGAGCAGTACTTC	CASSLRRTITGGNSYEQYF
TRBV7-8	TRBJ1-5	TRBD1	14	TGTGCCAACCGGGACAGCTATAGCAATCAGCCCCAGCATTTT	CANRDSYSNQPQHF
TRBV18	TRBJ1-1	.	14	TGTGCCAGCTCAATGGCGAACTTGGACGCTGAAGCTTTCTTT	CASSMANLDAEAFF
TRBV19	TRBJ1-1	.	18	TGTGCCAGTAGTATCAGGGGATTAGGTGGGGGTATCGACACTGAAGCTTTCTTT	CASSIRGLGGGIDTEAFF
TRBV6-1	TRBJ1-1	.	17	TGTGCCAGCAGTGCCCCGGGACGGGGACGGATGAACACTGAAGCTTTCTTT	CASSAPGRGRMNTEAFF
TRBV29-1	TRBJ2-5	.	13	TGCAGCGTTCGAGGGAGTAGGGGGGAGACCCAGTACTTC	CSVRGSRGETQYF
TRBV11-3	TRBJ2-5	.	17	TGTGCCAGCAGCTTTTCTCCCCCCGTCTTAGTACAAGAGACCCAGTACTTC	CASSFSPPVLVQETQYF
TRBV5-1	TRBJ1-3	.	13	TGCGCCAGCAGCCAAGGAGTTGGAAACACCATATATTTT	CASSQGVGNTIYF
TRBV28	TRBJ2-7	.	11	TGTGCCAGCAGTTGGGGGTACGAGCAGTACTTC	CASSWGYEQYF
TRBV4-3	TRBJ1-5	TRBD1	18	TGCGCCAGCAGCCAAGGGTTGGGGGACAGGTTCGGGTATCAGCCCCAGCATTTT	CASSQGLGDRFGYQPQHF